The sequence of this TCR beta chain was determined in a study of technical replicates of blood from several donors. TCRdb's table, derived via immunoSEQ multiplex PCR, lists solely in-frame clones and lacks some. The sample contains tens of thousands of clones, 92% of which appear only once. This CDR3 has 16 amino acids. The germline gives CDR1 MGHRA, CDR2 YSYEKL. Trimming took 5 bases from V and 6 from J; bases not matched to a gene: 9. The rearrangement links TRBV4-1 to TRBJ2-2; the match to TRBD2 covers 10 bases. The sequence was collected from a human donor in good health. Input material: T cells isolated from PBMCs. CDR3 sequence reads: CASSEGRLAGAGELFF. For the CDR3, the DNA is TGCGCCAGCAGCGAAGGCCGTCTAGCGGGAGCCGGGGAGCTGTTTTTT.